The next 14 T cell receptor beta chains were all read from a single sample in a study of blood T cells in healthy people across ages. With a J-beta primer mix and a sample-barcoded 5' primer, a second PCR ran about 7 to 12 cycles. TCRdb re-analysed the 5' RACE reads in MiXCR, keeping a single row per CDR3 protein. The table has more than 800,000 distinct CDR3 sequences, about 30% seen once. Material for sequencing was blood. The source is a woman of 80 years or more in good health.

The V and J genes are TRBV28 and TRBJ2-1, with 10 bases that match TRBD2. Germline CDR1 reads MDHEN; CDR2 reads SYDVKM. The J segment lost 7 bases and the V segment lost 7 bases, leaving 7 bases of the junction unmatched. The CDR3 has 14 residues. The CDR3 spells CASTVAGGSNEQFF. In DNA, the CDR3 is TGTGCCAGCACAGTAGCGGGAGGCTCGAATGAGCAGTTCTTC.

For the CDR3, the DNA is TGCGCCAGCAGCTTGGACAGGGGGGTTTCTGAAGCTTTCTTT. This gives the protein CASSLDRGVSEAFF. The chain links TRBV5-1 to TRBJ1-1; 8 bases map to TRBD1. The V and J ends lost 0 bases and 6 bases, in that order; junction bases with no gene match: 4. The CDR3 contains 14 residues. Germline values: CDR1 SGHRS, CDR2 YFSETQ. Full variable domain (outside the CDR3, taken from reference TRBV5-1 and TRBJ1-1): KAGVTQTPRYLIKTRGQQVTLSCSPISGHRSVSWYQQTPGQGLQFLFEYFSETQRNKGNFPGRFSGRQFSNSRSEMNVSTLELGDSALYLCASSLDRGVSEAFFGQGTRLTVV.

For this clonotype: One end of the junction does not line up with germline, which may come from a read error. The gene calls are TRBV7-2 and TRBJ2-3; possibly TRBD1 for D (6 bases). CDR1 and CDR2 (germline): SGHTA, FQGNSA. This CDR3 comprises 14 residues. The CDR3 sequence: CAGSLGQTPDTQDF. DNA of the CDR3: TGTGCCGGCAGCCTCGGACAGACCCCAGATACGCAGGATTTT. Full variable domain (missing parts from reference TRBV7-2 and TRBJ2-3): GAGVSQSPSNKVTEKGKDVELRCDPISGHTALYWYRQSLGQGLEFLIYFQGNSAPDKSGLPSDRFSAERTGGSVSTLTIQRTQQEDSAVYLCAGSLGQTPDTQDFGPGTRLTVL.

The chain couples TRBV6-2 or TRBV6-3 to TRBJ2-1; TRBD2 is a possible D gene (5 bases). With 8 bases removed from V and 3 bases from J, the gap between germline ends came to 11 bases. The CDR3 sequence is 13 residues long. The germline CDR1 and CDR2 sequences are MNHEY and SVGEGT. CDR3 DNA sequence: TGTGCCAGCGCGTGGACTTACTACAATGAGCAGTTCTTC. Residues: CASAWTYYNEQFF.

The chain has TRBV20-1 and TRBJ2-5; 10 positions agree with TRBD2. The CDR3 has 12 amino acids. Germline CDR1 reads DFQATT; CDR2 reads SNEGSKA (reference sequence). In DNA, the CDR3 is TGCAGCCTAGCGGGGGATCAAGAGACCCAGTACTTC. Encoded protein: CSLAGDQETQYF.

The sample holds many counts of this clonotype. The gene calls are TRBV7-2 and TRBJ1-1, with unresolved D. Germline V gene sequence: CDR1 SGHTA, CDR2 FQGNSA. Trimming left V 4 bases short and J 4 bases short, with 10 bases between. The CDR3 is 13 residues long. In nucleotides, the CDR3 is TGTGCCAGCAGCTCCATCGGTTCCACTGAAGCTTTCTTT. Translated, it gives CASSSIGSTEAFF. Drawing the rest from reference TRBV7-2 and TRBJ1-1, the complete variable domain is GAGVSQSPSNKVTEKGKDVELRCDPISGHTALYWYRQSLGQGLEFLIYFQGNSAPDKSGLPSDRFSAERTGGSVSTLTIQRTQQEDSAVYLCASSSIGSTEAFFGQGTRLTVV.

This clonotype showed up just a few times. J is TRBJ1-1 and V is TRBV20-1; no reliable D call. The germline V gene has CDR1 DFQATT and CDR2 SNEGSKA (reference sequence). This CDR3 comprises 12 residues. With 0 bases removed from V and 7 bases from J, the gap between germline ends came to 9 bases. The CDR3: CSARDFRVEAFF. The CDR3 DNA sequence: TGCAGTGCTAGAGATTTTAGGGTTGAAGCTTTCTTT.

The genes are TRBV7-9 and TRBJ1-1, with D possibly TRBD1 on 5 matching bases. V was cut by 7 bases and J by 4 bases, with 13 bases left in between. This CDR3 comprises 13 residues. The germline V gene encodes CDR1 SEHNR and CDR2 FQNEAQ (reference sequence). CDR3 in amino acids: CASNPGGVTEAFF. Here the CDR3 DNA reads TGTGCCAGCAACCCGGGAGGGGTCACTGAAGCTTTCTTT.

This clonotype has ten or more counts. This rearrangement joins TRBV7-2 to TRBJ2-7; a possible D gene is TRBD2 (7 bases). This CDR3 has 14 amino acids. The V gene lost 8 bases and the J gene lost 2 bases, with 16 bases spanning the gap. Germline CDR1 is SGHTA and CDR2 is FQGNSA. CDR3 DNA: TGTGCCAGCCATAGGGGGGGCTTTCCCTACGAGCAGTACTTC. Its translation is CASHRGGFPYEQYF.

This clonotype was observed once. A read error may explain this, as a much larger clone is one base away. The rearrangement links TRBV10-3 to TRBJ2-7; no clear D. V gave up 5 bases and J gave up 2 bases, with 16 bases separating them. CDR3 length: 15 residues. Germline CDR1 is ENHRY and CDR2 is SYGVKD. CDR3 sequence: CAISTGLQAAYEQYF. DNA of the CDR3: TGTGCCATCAGTACCGGCCTTCAGGCGGCCTACGAGCAGTACTTC.

This clonotype appeared a few times. V and J are TRBV5-1 and TRBJ2-3; D not certain. Trimming took 0 bases from V and 6 from J, leaving 11 bases between them. The germline V gene has CDR1 SGHRS and CDR2 YFSETQ. CDR3 length: 14 residues. The CDR3 sequence is CASSLGQVQDTQYF. In DNA form, the CDR3 reads TGCGCCAGCAGCTTGGGCCAGGTCCAGGATACGCAGTATTTT. The whole variable domain, remainder taken from reference TRBV5-1 and TRBJ2-3, is KAGVTQTPRYLIKTRGQQVTLSCSPISGHRSVSWYQQTPGQGLQFLFEYFSETQRNKGNFPGRFSGRQFSNSRSEMNVSTLELGDSALYLCASSLGQVQDTQYFGPGTRLTVL.

The rearrangement links TRBV25-1 to TRBJ2-7; D might be TRBD1 (5 bases). Germline V gives CDR1 MGHDK, CDR2 SYGVNS. V lost 7 bases and J lost 7, with 17 bases in between. This CDR3 is 13 amino acids long. DNA for the CDR3: TGTGCCAGCACCTTCCAGGGTTCTGGGGAGCAGTACTTC. This encodes CASTFQGSGEQYF.

Many counts were recorded for this clonotype. The chain joins TRBV2 to TRBJ2-1; D is perhaps TRBD1 (5 bases). CDR3 length: 19 amino acids. In germline, CDR1 is SNHLY, CDR2 FYNNEI. V lost 5 bases and J lost 0, with 23 bases in between. The CDR3 region has the DNA TGTGCCAGCAGTAAGGGGAAGACCGTACCCACTTCCTCCTACAATGAGCAGTTCTTC. Residues: CASSKGKTVPTSSYNEQFF.

This clonotype was seen repeatedly, ten times or more. The chain joins TRBV5-1 to TRBJ2-5; D call uncertain. Trimming shortened V by 4 bases and J by 1 base, and 8 bases separated the two germline ends. Germline V gene data show CDR1 as SGHRS and CDR2 as YFSETQ. This CDR3 region has 13 residues. CDR3 protein: CASSLDSQETQYF. The CDR3 region has the DNA TGCGCCAGCAGCCTTGATTCCCAAGAGACCCAGTACTTC. Full variable domain (outside the CDR3, taken from reference TRBV5-1 and TRBJ2-5): KAGVTQTPRYLIKTRGQQVTLSCSPISGHRSVSWYQQTPGQGLQFLFEYFSETQRNKGNFPGRFSGRQFSNSRSEMNVSTLELGDSALYLCASSLDSQETQYFGPGTRLLVL.